These 3 T cell receptor beta chains originate from one sample sequenced in a study of blood T cell repertoires in COVID-19. Here immunoSEQ multiplex PCR was the method, and the copy in TCRdb shows in-frame clones only, minus some. The sample consists of nearly 110,000 clones, around 89% of them appearing once. Sequenced sample: peripheral blood. The origin of the receptors is a man aged 40-50 years with active or convalescent COVID-19.

The chain uses TRBV25-1 and TRBJ2-1; D not resolved. Trimming stripped 0 bases from V and 10 bases from J, with 10 bases between. The CDR3 covers 13 residues. The germline gives CDR1 MGHDK, CDR2 SYGVNS. In DNA, the CDR3 is TGTGCCAGCAGTGAATATTCGGGTGGGGAGCAGTTCTTC. Amino acid sequence: CASSEYSGGEQFF.

CDR3 protein: CASSRDRGDIQYF. CDR3 DNA sequence: TGTGCCAGCAGCCGGGACCGGGGGGACATTCAGTACTTC. The genes are TRBV6-5 and TRBJ2-4; 7 nucleotides match TRBD2. Trimming cost V 6 bases and J 8 bases; bases outside gene matches: 7. CDR1 and CDR2 from the germline V gene are MNHEY and SVGAGI. This CDR3 has 13 residues.

There are a few counts of this clone. The gene calls are TRBV5-1 and TRBJ1-4; 9 bases fit TRBD1. The V gene end was trimmed by 0 bases and the J gene end by 8 bases; junction bases not matched to a gene: 5. Germline CDR1 is SGHRS and CDR2 is YFSETQ. The CDR3 contains 15 residues. CDR3 region: CASSLGDRVHEKLFF. CDR3 DNA sequence: TGCGCCAGCAGCTTGGGGGACAGGGTTCACGAAAAACTGTTTTTT.